The subject of this entry is one T cell receptor beta chain. Frequency shows this clonotype is large (0.1 to 1%); no count was noted. The clone's antigen remains unknown. Preparation of the library involved 10x single-cell sequencing. Profiling of CSF cells was done with 10X Genomics single-cell V(D)J and 5' gene-expression libraries. An Illumina NextSeq550 was used to sequence CSF single-cell TCR libraries. Per the authors' processing: V(D)J reads were aligned to the vdj-GRCh38 alts ensemble 2.0.0 reference and were analysed with the Cell Ranger vdj pipeline. A clonotype was defined as a group of cell barcodes sharing the same set of productive CDR3 nucleotide sequences. To link clonality with transcriptional profiles, clonotype information was incorporated into Seurat v3.0 gene-expression metadata. Exclusion was applied to CSF cells with more than 1,800 genes, more than 7,500 UMIs or more than 10% mitochondrial reads. To find TCRs with known antigen specificity, CDR3-beta sequences were matched against VDJdb. The network analysis of clone sharing was performed with the R package qgraph and was limited to TCRs that had complete alpha and beta chains. With the reads reprocessed by TCRdb, a single entry stands for each CDR3 protein sequence and no DNA is reported. The V and J calls shown here were made by TCRdb, not taken from the authors' results. This sample's clone table shows 1,500 to 2,000 distinct CDR3 sequences. Roughly 10% of the sample is taken by the ten largest.

All participants were free of acute infectious disease and in good physical condition. For droplet-based sequencing, live CSF cells were sorted with a live/dead marker. CSF was obtained by lumbar puncture, and immune cells were pelleted by centrifugation at 300g. Each CSF sample was examined for red blood cells, and any sample with blood contamination was excluded. CSF cells were cryopreserved in freezing medium, frozen overnight at -80 °C, and then stored in liquid nitrogen. Before analysis, CSF samples had been stored for less than six months. This sample is drawn from a study of CD8 T cells in cerebrospinal fluid in Alzheimer's disease (TCRdb year 2020). Notes on the research overall: The study assessed CSF T cell clonal expansion with two single-cell approaches: plate-based nested PCR sequencing and droplet-based sequencing. This study tested whether clonally expanded T cells could be found in cerebrospinal fluid from healthy elderly individuals and from patients with neurodegenerative disease. The droplet-based CSF analysis comparing patients with controls included roughly nine healthy controls (approximately 11,000 cells) and roughly nine patients with MCI or Alzheimer's disease (approximately 9,800 cells). A total of some 25 samples were covered by the CSF gene-expression analysis, which included Parkinson's disease patients. Study-wide conclusions, independent of this receptor: In pooled data, a highly expanded clone (at least 3% of TCRs) occurred in 1 of 10 healthy subjects versus 4 of 6 Alzheimer's patients. The EBV-specific clones were neither the most highly expanded clones nor enriched among patients. The largest CSF clone made up a higher percentage of TCRs in patients with MCI or Alzheimer's disease than in controls. Finding EBV-specific TCRs in CSF, the authors cautioned, does not establish a causal link between EBV and Alzheimer's disease. Only samples with detectable clones went into the overall clonality comparison: about eleven healthy, 5 MCI, 5 AD, and 6 PD.

Taken from the germline V gene, the CDR1 and CDR2 loops are LGHNA and YNFKEQ. CDR3 length: 14 amino acids, cysteine to phenylalanine. No DNA accompanies this entry. What was sequenced was cerebrospinal fluid. This TCR was sampled from a human donor in good health. The rearrangement combines TRBV4-2 with TRBJ2-7; there is no DNA to check the TCRdb D call of TRBD2. The CDR3 sequence is CASSQGGTSTEQYF.